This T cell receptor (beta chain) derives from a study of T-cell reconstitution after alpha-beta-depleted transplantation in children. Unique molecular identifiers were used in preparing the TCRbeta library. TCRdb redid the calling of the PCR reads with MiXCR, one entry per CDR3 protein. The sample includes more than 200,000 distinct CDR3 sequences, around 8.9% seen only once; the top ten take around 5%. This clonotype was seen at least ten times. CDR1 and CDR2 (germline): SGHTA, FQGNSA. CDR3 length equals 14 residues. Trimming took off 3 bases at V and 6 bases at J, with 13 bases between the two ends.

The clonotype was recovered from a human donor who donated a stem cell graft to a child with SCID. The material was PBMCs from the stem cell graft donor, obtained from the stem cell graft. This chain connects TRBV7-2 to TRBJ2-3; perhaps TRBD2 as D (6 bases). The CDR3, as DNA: TGTGCCAGCAGCTTGGTAGCGGTGGGGGATACGCAGTATTTT. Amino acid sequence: CASSLVAVGDTQYF.